Presented here are 24 T cell receptor beta chains from one specimen sequenced in a study of T cell responses to AZD1222 COVID-19 vaccine. Assay: immunoSEQ multiplex PCR; the TCRdb copy retains only in-frame clones and omits some. The sample consists of 95,000 to 150,000 clones, under 90% of them appearing once. The sequencing here drew on peripheral blood, taken on day 0 of AZD1222 vaccination. Source of these receptors: an adult in good health.

V usage is TRBV5-6 and J usage is TRBJ2-7, with a tentative D call TRBD2 (5 bases). The CDR3 totals 13 residues. CDR1 is SGHDT and CDR2 is YYEEEE in the germline V gene. With 0 bases removed from V and 7 bases from J, the gap between germline ends came to 11 bases. CDR3 sequence: CASSLAGKVEQYF. The CDR3, as DNA: TGTGCCAGCAGCTTGGCCGGGAAGGTTGAGCAGTACTTC.

The chain combines TRBV5-1 with TRBJ1-4; D remains ambiguous. The V gene's germline CDR1 is SGHRS and CDR2 YFSETQ. V lost 0 bases to trimming and J lost 8 bases, with 14 bases between them. This CDR3 spans 15 amino acids. The chain's CDR3 is CASSLEGRYKEKLFF. The CDR3 nucleotides read TGCGCCAGCAGCTTGGAAGGGCGGTATAAAGAAAAACTGTTTTTT.

The chain recombines TRBV28 with TRBJ2-7; perhaps TRBD1 as D (6 bases). V lost 7 bases, J lost 5 bases, and 21 bases lay in between. The CDR3 sequence is 15 residues long. Looked up from germline, CDR1 is MDHEN and CDR2 is SYDVKM. This chain's CDR3 is CASTLQGLLDHEQYF. For the CDR3, the DNA is TGTGCCAGCACCCTACAGGGTCTCCTGGACCACGAGCAGTACTTC.

This chain uses TRBV28 with TRBJ1-2, with D unresolved. This CDR3 spans 15 amino acids. Trimming took 5 bases from V and 7 from J, leaving 20 bases between them. Germline CDR1 and CDR2: MDHEN and SYDVKM. In DNA form, the CDR3 reads TGTGCCAGCAGTCCCCCCTCCGGGCAGCCTGGTGGCTACACCTTC. This sequence encodes CASSPPSGQPGGYTF.

The genes are TRBV11-1 and TRBJ2-1; 8 nucleotides line up with TRBD1. Germline CDR1 SGHAT, CDR2 FQDESV (reference sequence). The CDR3 loop spans 14 amino acids. The J segment lost 8 bases and the V segment lost 2 bases, leaving 5 bases of the junction unmatched. CDR3 DNA sequence: TGTGCCAGCAGCTTATCGTACAGGGGGGATGAGCAGTTCTTC. Amino acids: CASSLSYRGDEQFF.

This clone was observed a few times. The gene calls are TRBV3-1 (or the pseudogene TRBV3-2) and TRBJ1-2; a possible D gene is TRBD1 (5 bases). V lost 2 bases and J lost 9, with 10 bases in between. CDR1 is LGHDT and CDR2 is YNNKEL in the germline V gene (reference sequence). The CDR3 contains 12 residues. In DNA form, the CDR3 reads TGTGCCAGCAGCCAACAGGGTTGGAGCTACACCTTC. It specifies CASSQQGWSYTF.

The V call is TRBV3-1 (or the pseudogene TRBV3-2), the J call TRBJ1-2, with a tentative D call TRBD1 (5 bases). Germline values: CDR1 LGHDT, CDR2 YNNKEL (reference sequence). CDR3 length: 14 amino acids. With 2 bases removed from V and 3 bases from J, the gap between germline ends came to 10 bases. The CDR3 DNA reads as TGTGCCAGCAGCCAATTAGACAGCCACTATGGCTACACCTTC. Translating it yields CASSQLDSHYGYTF.

The chain couples TRBV19 to TRBJ1-2; TRBD1 matches 9 bases. V gave up 10 bases and J gave up 6 bases; unmatched junction bases: 6. Germline V gives CDR1 LNHDA, CDR2 SQIVND (reference sequence). The CDR3 is 12 residues long. The CDR3 is CATRTGVDGYTF. The CDR3 DNA follows: TGTGCCACCAGGACAGGGGTCGATGGCTACACCTTC. The full variable domain, its missing parts supplied by reference TRBV19 and TRBJ1-2, is DGGITQSPKYLFRKEGQNVTLSCEQNLNHDAMYWYRQDPGQGLRLIYYSQIVNDFQKGDIAEGYSVSREKKESFPLTVTSAQKNPTAFYLCATRTGVDGYTFGSGTRLTVV.

This clone was observed once. V gene TRBV11-2 combines with J gene TRBJ2-1, with TRBD1 as a possible D gene (6 bases). Germline CDR1 is SGHAT and CDR2 is FQNNGV. V lost 5 bases and J 10 bases, leaving 15 bases between the germline ends. The CDR3 spans 13 residues. The CDR3 DNA sequence: TGTGCCAGCAGCCCTCAGACAGGAGGAGAGCAGTTCTTC. Its protein product is CASSPQTGGEQFF.

This clone has only a few counts. This chain connects TRBV6-4 to TRBJ2-2; possibly TRBD2 for D (6 bases). This CDR3 spans 14 amino acids. Trimming removed 6 bases at V and 6 bases at J, with 14 bases between. Germline CDR1 MRHNA, CDR2 SNTAGT. CDR3 coding DNA: TGTGCCAGCAGCTCGGGGGTCTCGGCCGGGGAGCTGTTTTTT. It specifies CASSSGVSAGELFF.

The chain employs TRBV5-1 and TRBJ1-1, with TRBD1 matching over 7 bases. The CDR3 runs 14 residues. The V and J ends lost 1 base and 5 bases, in that order; junction bases with no gene match: 5. Per germline, CDR1 SGHRS and CDR2 YFSETQ. This CDR3 reads CASSLRQGSTEAFF. The CDR3 DNA follows: TGCGCCAGCAGCTTGAGACAGGGAAGTACTGAAGCTTTCTTT.

The chain recombines TRBV3-1 (or the pseudogene TRBV3-2) with TRBJ2-1, with TRBD2 matching 8 bases. The CDR3 consists of 15 residues. V lost 5 bases to trimming and J lost 5 bases; unmatched junction nucleotides: 8. Germline V gene sequence: CDR1 LGHDT, CDR2 YNNKEL (reference sequence). CDR3 nucleotides: TGTGCCAGCAGCGCCTACGGGACTAGAAACAATGAGCAGTTCTTC. It encodes CASSAYGTRNNEQFF.

The chain recombines TRBV29-1 with TRBJ2-3, with D tentatively TRBD1 (5 bases). V gave up 0 bases and J gave up 7 bases, with 14 bases separating them. There are 14 residues in the CDR3. Germline V CDR1 and CDR2: SQVTM, ANQGSEA. The CDR3 reads CSVEDPGHINTQYF. CDR3 DNA: TGCAGCGTTGAAGATCCCGGACACATAAATACGCAGTATTTT.

This clone was detected only once. CDR3 in DNA: TGTGCCAGCAGTCCACAGATCTACGAGCAGTACTTC. Translation: CASSPQIYEQYF. V usage is TRBV28 and J usage is TRBJ2-7; D is uncertain. Trimming stripped 5 bases from V and 3 bases from J, with 8 bases between. Germline CDR1 and CDR2: MDHEN and SYDVKM. The CDR3 totals 12 residues. The full variable domain, in which reference TRBV28 and TRBJ2-7 provide the parts outside the CDR3, is DVKVTQSSRYLVKRTGEKVFLECVQDMDHENMFWYRQDPGLGLRLIYFSYDVKMKEKGDIPEGYSVSREKKERFSLILESASTNQTSMYLCASSPQIYEQYFGPGTRLTVT.

This chain uses TRBV28 with TRBJ1-2; possible D gene TRBD1, 5 bases. The CDR3 runs 13 residues. Trimming took 3 bases from V and 4 from J, leaving 9 bases between them. Germline V gene data show CDR1 as MDHEN and CDR2 as SYDVKM. The CDR3 loop reads CASSLGRIYGYTF. In DNA, the CDR3 is TGTGCCAGCAGTTTGGGACGGATCTATGGCTACACCTTC.

The V gene is TRBV10-1, the J gene TRBJ1-1; 7 nucleotides line up with TRBD1. This CDR3 is 15 amino acids long. CDR1 and CDR2 from the germline V gene are WNHNN and SYGVQD (reference sequence). V dropped 3 bases and J dropped 1; count of bases not matched to a gene: 5. CDR3: CASSEYRQGNTEAFF. The CDR3 DNA reads as TGCGCCAGCAGTGAATATAGACAGGGGAACACTGAAGCTTTCTTT.

V is TRBV9 and J is TRBJ1-2; TRBD1 agrees at 8 bases. Germline lookup yields CDR1 SGDLS and CDR2 YYNGEE. V was pared by 4 bases and J by 5 bases, with 7 bases of the junction left unmatched. The CDR3 covers 14 residues. The CDR3 protein is CASSTQGAQYGYTF. The CDR3 DNA is TGTGCCAGCAGCACGCAGGGGGCGCAATATGGCTACACCTTC.

As to this clone: This sample also contains other DNA sequences that code for the same CDR3. The chain recombines TRBV7-7 with TRBJ2-3; TRBD2 aligns across 13 bases. V lost 5 bases to trimming and J lost 0 bases; unmatched junction nucleotides: 2. CDR3 size: 16 residues. Germline V CDR1 and CDR2: SSHAT, FNYEAQ (reference sequence). The CDR3 spells CASSPGLAGSTDTQYF. Written as DNA, the CDR3 is TGTGCCAGCAGCCCGGGACTAGCGGGGAGCACAGATACGCAGTATTTT.

Points on this clone: A junction boundary mismatches the germline segment, possibly from a read error. The rearrangement joins TRBV3-1 (or the pseudogene TRBV3-2) to TRBJ1-1, with D unresolved. Germline V CDR1 and CDR2: LGHDT, YNNKEL (reference sequence). The CDR3 has 11 residues. In DNA, the CDR3 is TGTGCCAGCAGCCAAGATGGCGCAGCCTCTTTT. It translates to CASSQDGAASF.

V gene TRBV19 combines with J gene TRBJ1-1; tentatively, D is TRBD1 (6 bases). CDR3 length: 13 residues. Germline V gene sequence: CDR1 LNHDA, CDR2 SQIVND (reference sequence). The V and J ends lost 5 bases and 7 bases respectively, with 14 bases between them. CDR3 amino acids: CASSREGQSEAFF. CDR3 DNA: TGTGCCAGTAGTCGAGAGGGACAAAGTGAAGCTTTCTTT.

The chain links TRBV5-8 to TRBJ2-5; 14 positions agree with TRBD2. This CDR3 spans 17 amino acids. Looked up from germline, CDR1 is SGHTS and CDR2 is YDEGEE. V shed 4 bases, J shed 4 bases, and the junction held 9 bases outside the gene matches. CDR3 amino acids: CASSPGLAGAWGETQYF. The CDR3 nucleotides read TGTGCCAGCAGCCCGGGACTAGCGGGAGCATGGGGAGAGACCCAGTACTTC.

V gene TRBV7-3 combines with J gene TRBJ1-6, with a tentative D call TRBD1 (5 bases). CDR1 SGHTA and CDR2 FQGTGA come from the germline V gene. Trimming stripped 5 bases from V and 9 bases from J, with 17 bases between. This CDR3 contains 15 residues. The CDR3 region has the DNA TGTGCCAGCAGCACCGGGACTGGAGCCCGTTCACCCCTCCACTTT. As protein: CASSTGTGARSPLHF.

The chain recombines TRBV7-9 with TRBJ1-5; the D gene is possibly TRBD1 (5 bases). Germline CDR1 and CDR2: SEHNR and FQNEAQ (reference sequence). The CDR3 runs 15 residues. V lost 3 bases and J lost 2, with 11 bases in between. CDR3 sequence: CASSLGTGGNQPQHF. For the CDR3, the DNA is TGTGCCAGCAGCTTGGGTACGGGGGGCAATCAGCCCCAGCATTTT.

The chain carries TRBV11-1 and TRBJ2-5, with TRBD1 identical over 9 bases. V was pared by 0 bases and J by 9 bases, with 8 bases of the junction left unmatched. The CDR3 length is 15 residues. From germline, CDR1 is SGHAT and CDR2 FQDESV (reference sequence). The CDR3 bases are TGTGCCAGCAGCTTAGCGGGTTTCCGGGACAGGGCCCAGTACTTC. Encoded protein: CASSLAGFRDRAQYF.